A single sample gave rise to the 31 T cell receptor beta chains below, sequenced in a study of beta chain features in type 1 diabetes. cDNA synthesis used the whole RNA isolate, giving expressed TCRB sequences. The table came from immunoSEQ multiplex PCR; TCRdb's copy has only in-frame clones and leaves some out. The data contain 350,000 to 400,000 clones, over 10% of them singletons. The antigens of these receptors remain unknown. Study-wide findings and caveats: People with Type 1 diabetes carried modestly yet significantly shorter TCRB CDR3s in all four CD4+ subsets.

Sequencing input: naive CD4+ T cells from blood. The receptors derive from a woman younger than 35 with type 1 diabetes.

The V call is TRBV12-5, the J call TRBJ1-5, with a weak D call TRBD1 (6 bases). The CDR3 spans 18 residues. Deletions cut 2 bases from V and 4 bases from J, with 21 bases between. CDR1 LGHNT and CDR2 FRNRAP come from the germline V gene. DNA for the CDR3: TGTGCTAGTGGTTTGCCGACCCAGGACAGCCCTGAGAATCAGCCCCAGCATTTT. This gives the protein CASGLPTQDSPENQPQHF.

The J gene is TRBJ1-5, the V gene TRBV7-2; D is uncertain. CDR1 and CDR2 from the germline V gene are SGHTA and FQGNSA. This CDR3 comprises 13 residues. Trimming stripped 1 base from V and 4 bases from J, with 5 bases between. The CDR3 DNA is TGTGCCAGCAGCTTAGACAGTAATCAGCCCCAGCATTTT. This translates into CASSLDSNQPQHF.

V gene TRBV6-6 combines with J gene TRBJ2-7; TRBD2 matches at 9 bases. Germline assignment: CDR1 MNHNY and CDR2 SVGAGI (reference sequence). The CDR3 contains 16 residues. With V trimmed by 6 bases and J by 7 bases, 16 bases remained unmatched. The CDR3 spells CASSGNAGGLVGEQYF. Here the CDR3 DNA reads TGTGCCAGCAGCGGCAATGCGGGGGGGCTAGTGGGAGAGCAGTACTTC.

The table lists this clone with a few counts. Other DNA sequences within the sample encode an identical CDR3. The gene calls are TRBV18 and TRBJ2-5, with a possible D match to TRBD1 (6 bases). V was trimmed by 2 bases and J by 3 bases, leaving 7 bases between them. CDR3 length: 13 amino acids. Germline lookup yields CDR1 KGHSH and CDR2 LQKENI. DNA of the CDR3: TGTGCCAGCTCACCAAGGACAGAAGAGACCCAGTACTTC. It encodes CASSPRTEETQYF.

This clone has more than one count but fewer than ten. The chain has TRBV10-3 and TRBJ2-7; maybe TRBD2 (6 bases). CDR3 size: 12 residues. Germline-derived CDR1 and CDR2 are ENHRY and SYGVKD. Trimming removed 6 bases from V and 5 bases from J, with 11 bases in between. The CDR3 nucleotides read TGTGCCATCAGGACGGGAGTCGACGAGCAGTACTTC. Translating gives CAIRTGVDEQYF.

The genes are TRBV9 and TRBJ1-1; possible D gene TRBD1, 6 bases. The CDR3 spans 13 residues. Germline V gene lookup returns CDR1 SGDLS and CDR2 YYNGEE. V lost 3 bases to trimming and J lost 4 bases, with 10 bases between them. CDR3 DNA sequence: TGTGCCAGCAGCGGCAGGGGCGGCACTGAAGCTTTCTTT. This encodes CASSGRGGTEAFF.

This chain connects TRBV4-1 to TRBJ2-1, with 12 bases identical to TRBD2. J gave up 6 bases and V 3 bases, and 3 bases lay outside the gene matches. Germline CDR1 MGHRA, CDR2 YSYEKL. This CDR3 comprises 15 residues. This CDR3 is CASSQLGLAGNEQFF. CDR3 bases: TGCGCCAGCAGCCAGCTGGGACTAGCGGGCAATGAGCAGTTCTTC.

This rearrangement joins TRBV7-9 to TRBJ1-2; 12 bases are a match to TRBD1. V was clipped by 5 bases and J by 7 bases; unmatched bases: 14. CDR3 length: 17 residues. Germline V gene lookup returns CDR1 SEHNR and CDR2 FQNEAQ (reference sequence). CDR3 residues: CASSPERPGQGARGYTF. CDR3 DNA: TGTGCCAGCAGCCCAGAGCGACCGGGACAGGGGGCGCGTGGCTACACCTTC.

This clone was observed a few times. The chain has TRBV7-2 and TRBJ2-3, with 15 positions matching TRBD2. CDR1 SGHTA and CDR2 FQGNSA come from the germline V gene. V lost 5 bases and J lost 4; bases outside the gene matches: 7. The CDR3 contains 17 residues. This CDR3 reads CASSRGTSGGLADTQYF. The CDR3 coding sequence is TGTGCCAGCAGCCGCGGGACTAGCGGGGGGTTGGCAGATACGCAGTATTTT.

The rearrangement joins TRBV2 to TRBJ1-1; 8 bases map to TRBD1. The germline gives CDR1 SNHLY, CDR2 FYNNEI. The V gene end was trimmed by 10 bases and the J gene end by 2 bases; junction bases not matched to a gene: 6. This CDR3 has 13 amino acids. The CDR3 sequence: CANRTGLNTEAFF. The CDR3 DNA follows: TGTGCCAATAGGACAGGGCTCAACACTGAAGCTTTCTTT. Together with reference TRBV2 and TRBJ1-1, the CDR3 gives the full variable domain: EPEVTQTPSHQVTQMGQEVILRCVPISNHLYFYWYRQILGQKVEFLVSFYNNEISEKSEIFDDQFSVERPDGSNFTLKIRSTKLEDSAMYFCANRTGLNTEAFFGQGTRLTVV.

Comment on this clone: Distinct nucleotide sequences in the sample also encode this CDR3. The J gene is TRBJ2-2, the V gene TRBV7-9, with D perhaps matching TRBD2 (5 bases). Germline V CDR1 and CDR2: SEHNR, FQNEAQ (reference sequence). This CDR3 contains 12 residues. Trimming cost V 5 bases and J 5 bases, with 6 bases left between them. Here the CDR3 DNA reads TGTGCCAGCAGCCCGGGGACCGGGGAGCTGTTTTTT. Translation: CASSPGTGELFF.

The chain's CDR3 is CASRSLVGANVLTF. DNA of the CDR3: TGTGCCAGCAGAAGTTTAGTGGGGGCCAACGTCCTGACTTTC. V gene TRBV11-2 combines with J gene TRBJ2-6; D uncertain. The V end was cut by 6 bases, the J end by 4 bases, with 10 bases between. From germline, CDR1 is SGHAT and CDR2 FQNNGV. CDR3 size: 14 residues.

This clone has just a few counts. This chain joins TRBV7-9 and TRBJ2-7; 11 bases are a match to TRBD2. CDR3 length equals 16 residues. The V and J ends lost 5 bases and 2 bases, in that order; junction bases with no gene match: 8. CDR1 is SEHNR, CDR2 FQNEAQ, per germline (reference sequence). CDR3 region: CASSHTSGSYPYEQYF. CDR3 nucleotides: TGTGCCAGCAGCCACACTAGCGGGAGTTACCCCTACGAGCAGTACTTC.

The chain recombines TRBV28 with TRBJ2-2; 8 positions agree with TRBD1. Looked up from germline, CDR1 is MDHEN and CDR2 is SYDVKM. Germline trimming cut 5 bases from V and 4 bases from J; bases unmatched to any gene: 3. The CDR3 is 14 amino acids. Here the CDR3 reads CASSLRGPTGELFF. CDR3 DNA: TGTGCCAGCAGTCTCAGGGGGCCCACCGGGGAGCTGTTTTTT. The full variable domain, rest sourced from reference TRBV28 and TRBJ2-2, is DVKVTQSSRYLVKRTGEKVFLECVQDMDHENMFWYRQDPGLGLRLIYFSYDVKMKEKGDIPEGYSVSREKKERFSLILESASTNQTSMYLCASSLRGPTGELFFGEGSRLTVL.

This clone was counted a few times. This chain uses TRBV7-2 with TRBJ2-3; 8 nucleotides agree with TRBD1. V gave up 10 bases and J gave up 0 bases; unmatched junction bases: 6. Per the germline V gene, CDR1 is SGHTA and CDR2 is FQGNSA. The CDR3 runs to 14 residues. The chain's CDR3 is CATRGLFSTDTQYF. The CDR3 bases are TGTGCCACCAGGGGGCTATTCAGCACAGATACGCAGTATTTT.

In this sample, this clone turned up a few times. The CDR3 DNA follows: TGTGCCAGCAGTCCGACTAGCGGGGGTTACAATGAGCAGTTCTTC. Translated: CASSPTSGGYNEQFF. J is TRBJ2-1 and V is TRBV25-1; TRBD2 aligns across 12 bases. V was clipped by 5 bases and J by 4 bases; unmatched bases: 3. The germline gives CDR1 MGHDK, CDR2 SYGVNS. This CDR3 is 15 amino acids long.

This clone was picked up a small number of times. The same CDR3 can be traced to other DNA sequences in this sample. The genes are TRBV18 and TRBJ1-2; 7 bases map to TRBD1. The CDR3 length is 13 residues. The V segment lost 6 bases and the J segment 6 bases; nucleotides outside the gene matches: 7. CDR1 and CDR2 (germline): KGHSH, LQKENI. CDR3 in DNA: TGTGCCAGCTCCCCTGACAGGGAGAATGGCTACACCTTC. It encodes CASSPDRENGYTF.

This clone was found a few times. This chain uses TRBV10-3 with TRBJ1-5; D unresolved. V gave up 7 bases and J gave up 8 bases, with 15 bases separating them. The CDR3 loop spans 13 amino acids. Germline CDR1 reads ENHRY; CDR2 reads SYGVKD. In DNA form, the CDR3 reads TGTGCCATCACGGACGGGGAAGGCAAGCCCCAGCATTTT. This gives the protein CAITDGEGKPQHF.

This clone was observed a handful of times. The V call is TRBV20-1, the J call TRBJ2-7; D possibly corresponds to TRBD2 (6 bases). CDR3 length equals 11 residues. Trimming removed 4 bases at V and 6 bases at J, with 10 bases between. The germline V gene encodes CDR1 DFQATT and CDR2 SNEGSKA (reference sequence). Here the CDR3 DNA reads TGCAGTGCTACCGGGGGTGGCGAGCAGTACTTC. Its protein product is CSATGGGEQYF.

This clone was detected only a few times. The V and J genes are TRBV19 and TRBJ2-1, with TRBD2 identical over 13 bases. The CDR3 totals 15 residues. Per germline, CDR1 LNHDA and CDR2 SQIVND (reference sequence). Unmatched junction bases numbered 2, after V lost 7 bases and J lost 2 bases. The CDR3 DNA reads TGTGCCAGTACGACTAGCGGGGGGCCCTACAATGAGCAGTTCTTC. Protein sequence: CASTTSGGPYNEQFF.

This sequence joins TRBV19 and TRBJ2-3; 7 positions match TRBD1. Germline trimming cut 8 bases from V and 0 bases from J; bases unmatched to any gene: 5. This CDR3 region has 14 residues. The germline CDR1 and CDR2 sequences are LNHDA and SQIVND (reference sequence). The CDR3 nucleotides are TGTGCCAGTCGGAGACAGGGTAGCACAGATACGCAGTATTTT. Amino acids: CASRRQGSTDTQYF.

V and J are TRBV10-3 and TRBJ1-1; D gene uncertain. V gave up 7 bases and J gave up 1 base, with 10 bases separating them. In germline, CDR1 is ENHRY, CDR2 SYGVKD. The CDR3 is 13 amino acids. CDR3 loop: CAITRRENTEAFF. As DNA, the CDR3 is TGTGCCATCACAAGACGGGAGAACACTGAAGCTTTCTTT.

This clone was counted between two and nine times. This chain uses TRBV5-1 with TRBJ2-4; TRBD1 might be the D (6 bases). CDR1 and CDR2 (germline): SGHRS, YFSETQ. V was cut by 2 bases and J by 1 base, with 10 bases left in between. The CDR3 length is 15 residues. CDR3 protein: CASSLQGEAKNIQYF. The CDR3 DNA reads as TGCGCCAGCAGCTTACAGGGTGAGGCCAAAAACATTCAGTACTTC.

This clone was seen only a few times. V usage is TRBV5-1 and J usage is TRBJ2-2, with 9 nucleotides matching TRBD2. CDR3 length equals 17 residues. Germline V lookup: CDR1 SGHRS, CDR2 YFSETQ. The trim removed 0 bases at V and 0 bases at J, leaving 3 bases unmatched. In DNA, the CDR3 is TGCGCCAGCAGCTTGGCCCTAGCGGGAACGAACACCGGGGAGCTGTTTTTT. It specifies CASSLALAGTNTGELFF.

V usage is TRBV2 and J usage is TRBJ1-1; D is perhaps TRBD1 (6 bases). CDR1 is SNHLY and CDR2 is FYNNEI in the germline V gene. The CDR3 is 13 residues long. Trimming stripped 3 bases from V and 7 bases from J, with 12 bases between. CDR3 residues: CASSDRGTDEAFF. In nucleotides, the CDR3 is TGTGCCAGCAGTGATAGGGGGACGGATGAAGCTTTCTTT.

This clone has just a few counts. This sequence joins TRBV4-2 and TRBJ2-3, with 8 bases aligning to TRBD2. The trim removed 2 bases at V and 4 bases at J, leaving 11 bases unmatched. The CDR3 has 17 residues. The germline V gene encodes CDR1 LGHNA and CDR2 YNFKEQ. The CDR3 nucleotides are TGTGCCAGCAGCCAACGCTCCTCAGCGGGAGAGGCAGATACGCAGTATTTT. It codes for CASSQRSSAGEADTQYF.

V is TRBV5-4 and J is TRBJ2-7, with D maybe TRBD1 (5 bases). V was shortened by 4 bases and J by 6 bases, with 14 bases between the two germline ends. This CDR3 contains 13 residues. CDR1 SGHNT and CDR2 YYREEE come from the germline V gene (reference sequence). Here the CDR3 DNA reads TGTGCCAGCAGCAGGGGATTGGCCGGCGAGCAGTACTTC. It is translated as CASSRGLAGEQYF.

This clone came up a few times. V and J are TRBV4-3 and TRBJ2-1; D call uncertain. Trimming pared 0 bases from V and 0 bases from J, leaving 15 bases between. CDR1 is LGHNA, CDR2 YSLEER, per germline. The CDR3 is made up of 18 amino acids. The CDR3 spells CASSQDPFQSSSYNEQFF. The CDR3 nucleotides are TGCGCCAGCAGCCAAGATCCGTTCCAGTCCTCCTCCTACAATGAGCAGTTCTTC.

The sample holds a few counts of this clone. This chain links TRBV13 with TRBJ2-3; the D gene is possibly TRBD2 (6 bases). The germline V and J ends were trimmed by 5 bases and 4 bases, with 10 bases remaining between them. The CDR3 length is 13 residues. Germline V CDR1 and CDR2: PRHDT, FYEKMQ (reference sequence). The CDR3 region is CASSPWEADTQYF. The CDR3 bases are TGTGCCAGCAGCCCATGGGAGGCAGATACGCAGTATTTT.

The genes are TRBV27 and TRBJ2-6; D possibly corresponds to TRBD1 (6 bases). Trimming stripped 6 bases from V and 0 bases from J, with 15 bases between. From germline, CDR1 is MNHEY and CDR2 SMNVEV (reference sequence). This CDR3 is built from 17 residues. The DNA of the CDR3 is TGTGCCAGCAGCCCCTTGACACAGGGCTCTGGGGCCAACGTCCTGACTTTC. It encodes CASSPLTQGSGANVLTF.

The chain carries TRBV7-2 and TRBJ2-3, with 9 bases that match TRBD2. Per germline, CDR1 SGHTA and CDR2 FQGNSA. V was clipped by 5 bases and J by 7 bases; unmatched bases: 10. This CDR3 is built from 15 residues. The CDR3 bases are TGTGCCAGCAGCCCTAATAGCGGGAGTCCTAATACGCAGTATTTT. Translated, it gives CASSPNSGSPNTQYF. Filled out from reference TRBV7-2 and TRBJ2-3, the complete variable domain reads GAGVSQSPSNKVTEKGKDVELRCDPISGHTALYWYRQSLGQGLEFLIYFQGNSAPDKSGLPSDRFSAERTGGSVSTLTIQRTQQEDSAVYLCASSPNSGSPNTQYFGPGTRLTVL.